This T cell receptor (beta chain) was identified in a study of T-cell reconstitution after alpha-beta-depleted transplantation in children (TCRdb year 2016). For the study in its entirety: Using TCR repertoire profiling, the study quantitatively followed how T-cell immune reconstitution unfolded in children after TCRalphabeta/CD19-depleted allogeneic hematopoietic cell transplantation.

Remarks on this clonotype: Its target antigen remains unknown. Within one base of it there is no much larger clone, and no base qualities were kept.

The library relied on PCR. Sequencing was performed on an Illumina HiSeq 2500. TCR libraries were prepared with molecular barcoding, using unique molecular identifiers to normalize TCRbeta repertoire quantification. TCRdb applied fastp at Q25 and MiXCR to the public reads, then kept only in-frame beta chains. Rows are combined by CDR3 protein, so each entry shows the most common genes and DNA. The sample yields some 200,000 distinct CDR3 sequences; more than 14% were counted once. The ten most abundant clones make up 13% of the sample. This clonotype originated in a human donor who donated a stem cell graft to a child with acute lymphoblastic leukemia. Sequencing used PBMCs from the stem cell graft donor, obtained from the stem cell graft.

The bases read TGTGCCAGCAGCCAGTGGGGGTCGGTGGAAAAACTGTTTTTT. Protein translation: CASSQWGSVEKLFF. Recombination connected TRBV27 to TRBJ1-4; TRBD1 might be the D gene, on 5 matching bases. Relative to germline, V is 6 bases shorter and J is 8 bases shorter, with 16 bases between their ends. Spanning cysteine to phenylalanine, the CDR3 consists of 14 amino acids. The sequence is cut down to CDR3 DNA, 42 bases in frame from base 1. From the germline V gene (reference sequence), CDR1 is MNHEY and CDR2 is SMNVEV. With the portions outside the CDR3 filled from the reference TRBV27 and TRBJ1-4 genes, the complete variable region becomes EAQVTQNPRYLITVTGKKLTVTCSQNMNHEYMSWYRQDPGLGLRQIYYSMNVEVTDKGDVPEGYKVSRKEKRNFPLILESPSPNQTSLYFCASSQWGSVEKLFFGSGTQLSVL.